The T cell receptor (beta chain) under discussion was sequenced for a study of T-cell memory formation after mild COVID-19 (dated by TCRdb to the early 2020s). Concerning the study at large: TCR sequence clusters from the two donors were found to be largely donor specific. In two donors, T-cell clones that expanded and contracted after mild COVID-19 were followed by sequencing TCRalpha and TCRbeta repertoires longitudinally. The cohort was made up of two young adult volunteers, one female and one male, who were previously healthy.

Looking up the germline V gene yields CDR1 LGHNA and CDR2 YSLEER. The CDR3 holds 17 amino acids from the cysteine to the phenylalanine. The read is trimmed to its CDR3 DNA, 51 bases read in frame from base 1. Ends trimmed: V by 0 bases, J by 0 bases; bases unmatched to a gene: 6. Study-level results and caveats: The study included only a couple of mild cases, and larger cohorts that include severe cases with pre-infection samples were judged to be necessary. The second-wave clones that peaked on day 37 were not confirmed to be SARS-CoV-2 specific. Contracting CD4+ clones turned up mainly in the CM and EM memory subsets, whereas EMRA was where CD8+ clones were enriched. The detection of some responding clones in pre-infection memory suggests that pre-existing cross-reactive memory T cells joined the SARS-CoV-2 response. Clones contracting from day 15 to 85 had balanced CD4/CD8 phenotypes, while a second wave expanding from day 15 to 37 was biased towards CD4+.

Ficoll-Paque density gradient centrifugation was the method used to isolate PBMCs. As for this clonotype: Its recognized antigen is unknown. No qualities accompany the bases; no much larger clone lies one base away.

The sample was run on an Illumina NovaSeq 6000. Using 5'RACE with constant-segment primers, TCRalpha and TCRbeta cDNA libraries were constructed, with sample barcodes and unique molecular identifiers added in the process. RNA was extracted from every sample with Trizol reagent. Library amplification was performed in two PCR steps, and a second sample barcode and Illumina TruSeq adapters were introduced in the second step. Sequencing of libraries was performed on an Illumina NovaSeq with 2 x 150 bp paired-end reads. Regarding the original processing steps: The reads were demultiplexed and collapsed into UMI-guided consensus sequences using migec v1.2.7. Using mixcr v2.1.11, UMI consensuses were aligned to TRA and TRB V and J templates and then assembled into clonotypes. A clonotype was counted as expanded or contracted only when both edgeR and NoisET called the clonotype significant, with the noise models trained on biological replicates. For edgeR calls, the cutoffs were a false discovery rate-adjusted p below 0.01 and a log2 fold-change threshold of 1. PCA with hierarchical clustering of max-normalized trajectories of the 1000 most abundant clonotypes was used as exploratory dynamics analysis. Separately sequenced CD4+ and CD8+ repertoires were used to assign a CD4 or CD8 phenotype to each responding clone. TCRdb reprocessed the public reads (quality trimming at Q25 with fastp, clone calling with MiXCR) and kept in-frame beta chains. Every distinct CDR3 protein forms one entry, paired with its most common genes and DNA. Clone size and V and J calls follow TCRdb, not the original study. Recorded for this sample are 550,000 to 650,000 distinct CDR3 sequences; approximately 15% of them occurred a single time. The top ten clonotypes cover roughly 7.8% of the sample.

The sequence came from an adult woman who had mild COVID-19 (a few samples of this study predate the infection). The sample titles of this study are shuffled in the database, so cell type and time point are left out; the donor was told from shared clones. The V and J segments used are TRBV4-3 and TRBJ1-1; 8 central bases correspond to TRBD1. The sequencing sample was made of PBMCs or a T cell subset sorted from them (not recorded which). The CDR3 corresponds to CASSQEAGGLVNTEAFF. The DNA sequence reads TGCGCCAGCAGCCAAGAGGCAGGGGGCTTGGTGAACACTGAAGCTTTCTTT.